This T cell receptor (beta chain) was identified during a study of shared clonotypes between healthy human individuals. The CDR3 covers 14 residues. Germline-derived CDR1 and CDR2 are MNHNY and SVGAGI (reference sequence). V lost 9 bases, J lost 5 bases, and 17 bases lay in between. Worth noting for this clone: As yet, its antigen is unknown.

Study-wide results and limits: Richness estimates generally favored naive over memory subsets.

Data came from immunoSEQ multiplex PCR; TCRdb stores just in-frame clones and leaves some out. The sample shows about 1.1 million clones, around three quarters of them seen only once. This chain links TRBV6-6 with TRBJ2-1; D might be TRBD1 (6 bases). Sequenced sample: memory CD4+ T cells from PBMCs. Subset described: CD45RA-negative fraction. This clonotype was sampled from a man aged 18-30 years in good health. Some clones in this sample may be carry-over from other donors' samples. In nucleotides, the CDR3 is TGTGCCAGTAAGCCAGGGACACAAAACAATGAGCAGTTCTTC. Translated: CASKPGTQNNEQFF.